The sequence of this T cell receptor beta chain was determined in a study of T cell repertoires in cytomegalovirus infection. In TCRdb, the reads were re-called with MiXCR into one record per CDR3 protein. The sample shows around 500,000 distinct CDR3 sequences, about 42% of them seen only once. Unmatched junction bases numbered 9, after V lost 4 bases and J lost 4 bases. The germline gives CDR1 MNHNY, CDR2 SVGAGI (reference sequence). The CDR3 contains 15 residues. About this clonotype: Its target is not known.

Study-level points and caveats: Dominating the ex vivo response were TCR beta clonotypes that were CMV-specific and HLA-C-restricted.

The specimen comprised cultured PBMCs, sampled from culture after CMV antigen stimulation. The chain uses TRBV6-6 and TRBJ2-7; 8 positions match TRBD2. The TCR sequence derives from a human donor in good health (CMV status not recorded). Some clones in this sample may be carry-over from other donors' samples. The CDR3 DNA is TGTGCCAGCAGTTTCCTACTGGCGGGGGGATACGAGCAGTACTTC. It codes for CASSFLLAGGYEQYF.